Listed here are 18 T cell receptor beta chains from one sample, sequenced in a study of graft-versus-host responses after intestinal transplantation. Clones were read by immunoSEQ multiplex PCR, and TCRdb kept only the in-frame ones, dropping some. This sample yields tens of thousands of clones, of which 85% to 95% are seen a single time; about 5.9% belongs to the top ten. This specimen consisted of PBMCs, obtained 750 to 850 days after a first intestinal transplant, on the day of a second. These receptors were collected from a human patient who received an intestinal transplant, so some T cells may come from the graft donor.

This clone came up a few times. The genes are TRBV6-7 and TRBJ2-6, with 8 nucleotides matching TRBD1. TRBV6-7 is recorded as an ORF, its role being uncertain. This CDR3 is 17 amino acids long. Trimming removed 0 bases from V and 2 bases from J; junction bases left unmatched: 3. The CDR3 sequence: CASSYSTGVPGANVLTF. CDR3 nucleotides: TGTGCCAGCAGTTACTCGACAGGGGTCCCTGGGGCCAACGTCCTGACTTTC.

The CDR3 coding sequence is TGCGCCAGCAGCCAAGGGCCGGGGGTGGTCTATGGCTACACCTTC. It translates to CASSQGPGVVYGYTF. This rearrangement joins TRBV4-1 to TRBJ1-2; TRBD1 might be the D (5 bases). Germline CDR1 MGHRA, CDR2 YSYEKL. With 1 base removed from V and 4 bases from J, the gap between germline ends came to 13 bases. The CDR3 contains 15 residues.

The chain uses TRBV9 and TRBJ2-1; possible D gene TRBD1, 5 bases. The CDR3 consists of 13 residues. V lost 4 bases to trimming and J lost 7 bases, with 12 bases between them. In germline, CDR1 is SGDLS, CDR2 YYNGEE. CDR3 in DNA: TGTGCCAGCAGCCTCAGACAGAGTAATGAGCAGTTCTTC. Protein: CASSLRQSNEQFF. Filled out from reference TRBV9 and TRBJ2-1, the complete variable domain reads DSGVTQTPKHLITATGQRVTLRCSPRSGDLSVYWYQQSLDQGLQFLIQYYNGEERAKGNILERFSAQQFPDLHSELNLSSLELGDSALYFCASSLRQSNEQFFGPGTRLTVL.

A word on this clone: Given the absence of the conserved phenylalanine or tryptophan at the CDR3 end, a read error is likely. V usage is TRBV11-2 and J usage is TRBJ2-7; tentative D call: TRBD1 (6 bases). There are 16 residues in the CDR3. Germline CDR1 is SGHAT and CDR2 is FQNNGV. Between the trimmed V and J ends, which lost 2 bases and 6 bases, there was a span of 20 bases. The DNA of the CDR3 is TGTGCCAGCAGCTTATCTTCGGCAGGGGAAGGAGGCGAGCAGTACCTC. It yields the protein CASSLSSAGEGGEQYL.

CDR3 amino acids: CASSLPQTVQETQYF. The CDR3 DNA follows: TGTGCCAGCAGCTTACCCCAAACGGTGCAAGAGACCCAGTACTTC. The chain combines TRBV5-4 with TRBJ2-5; D not resolved. This CDR3 region has 15 residues. Germline loops: CDR1 SGHNT, CDR2 YYREEE (reference sequence). Trimming took off 2 bases at V and 2 bases at J, with 13 bases between the two ends.

The chain links TRBV5-6 to TRBJ2-3, with no clear D. V dropped 1 base and J dropped 2 bases, with 8 bases sitting between them. Germline assignment: CDR1 SGHDT and CDR2 YYEEEE. The CDR3 consists of 14 residues. CDR3 in DNA: TGTGCCAGCAGCTTGCCAGGATACACAGATACGCAGTATTTT. This sequence encodes CASSLPGYTDTQYF.

The gene calls are TRBV5-1 and TRBJ1-3, with D unresolved. V was shortened by 0 bases and J by 0 bases, with 10 bases between the two germline ends. The CDR3 is 16 amino acids. Germline assignment: CDR1 SGHRS and CDR2 YFSETQ. The CDR3 region has the DNA TGCGCCAGCAGCTTGGTCTCCGGGCTCTCTGGAAACACCATATATTTT. This gives the protein CASSLVSGLSGNTIYF. Full variable domain (outside the CDR3, taken from reference TRBV5-1 and TRBJ1-3): KAGVTQTPRYLIKTRGQQVTLSCSPISGHRSVSWYQQTPGQGLQFLFEYFSETQRNKGNFPGRFSGRQFSNSRSEMNVSTLELGDSALYLCASSLVSGLSGNTIYFGEGSWLTVV.

The V gene is TRBV28, the J gene TRBJ1-5, with D perhaps matching TRBD1 (6 bases). Germline-derived CDR1 and CDR2 are MDHEN and SYDVKM. The length of the CDR3 is 14 residues. The V end was cut by 6 bases, the J end by 5 bases, with 14 bases between. CDR3 amino acids: CASSNRGPDQPQHF. Written as DNA, the CDR3 is TGTGCCAGCAGCAATCGGGGGCCGGATCAGCCCCAGCATTTT.

The chain joins TRBV9 to TRBJ2-7, with a possible D match to TRBD2 (6 bases). V lost 0 bases and J 0 bases, leaving 10 bases between the germline ends. The germline V gene encodes CDR1 SGDLS and CDR2 YYNGEE. The CDR3 spans 15 residues. CDR3 in DNA: TGTGCCAGCAGCGTAGCCGGGGGAAGCTCCTACGAGCAGTACTTC. Translation gives CASSVAGGSSYEQYF.

V and J are TRBV18 and TRBJ2-7; D might be TRBD1 or TRBD2, each matching 5 bases. V gave up 6 bases and J gave up 5 bases, with 17 bases separating them. This CDR3 region has 14 residues. Germline V gene data show CDR1 as KGHSH and CDR2 as LQKENI. CDR3 in amino acids: CASSASGLTHEQYF. The CDR3 coding sequence is TGTGCCAGCTCGGCCTCGGGGCTAACTCACGAGCAGTACTTC.

V and J are TRBV5-1 and TRBJ2-2; TRBD2 aligns across 9 bases. The J segment lost 5 bases and the V segment lost 2 bases, leaving 7 bases of the junction unmatched. This CDR3 is 16 amino acids long. CDR1 and CDR2 (germline): SGHRS, YFSETQ. The CDR3, as DNA: TGCGCCAGCAGCTTAGGCGGGAGGGCCGTAACCGGGGAGCTGTTTTTT. Its translation: CASSLGGRAVTGELFF.

This rearrangement joins TRBV4-1 to TRBJ2-7, with TRBD1 matching over 8 bases. The V and J ends lost 4 bases and 4 bases, in that order; junction bases with no gene match: 3. CDR1 and CDR2 (germline): MGHRA, YSYEKL. The CDR3 consists of 13 residues. The CDR3 DNA is TGCGCCAGCAGCCCGGACAGGGCGTACGAGCAGTACTTC. It translates to CASSPDRAYEQYF.

The chain is built from TRBV18 and TRBJ2-7, with TRBD2 matching over 7 bases. Germline assignment: CDR1 KGHSH and CDR2 LQKENI. V was pared by 4 bases and J by 0 bases, with 9 bases of the junction left unmatched. CDR3 size: 16 residues. CDR3 DNA sequence: TGTGCCAGCTCACAAAAAGCGGGGCTGAGCTCCTACGAGCAGTACTTC. It encodes CASSQKAGLSSYEQYF. The whole variable domain, filled in from reference TRBV18 and TRBJ2-7, reads NAGVMQNPRHLVRRRGQEARLRCSPMKGHSHVYWYRQLPEEGLKFMVYLQKENIIDESGMPKERFSAEFPKEGPSILRIQQVVRGDSAAYFCASSQKAGLSSYEQYFGPGTRLTVT.

This rearrangement joins TRBV30 to TRBJ2-2; D unresolved. This CDR3 spans 12 amino acids. From germline, CDR1 is GTSNPN and CDR2 SVGIG (reference sequence). V was shortened by 7 bases and J by 7 bases, with 13 bases between the two germline ends. CDR3 residues: CASPTDGGELFF. DNA for the CDR3: TGTGCCTCCCCCACGGACGGCGGGGAGCTGTTTTTT.

This chain connects TRBV29-1 to TRBJ1-2; TRBD1 might be the D (5 bases). This CDR3 spans 14 amino acids. Germline values: CDR1 SQVTM, CDR2 ANQGSEA. Deletions cut 3 bases from V and 4 bases from J, with 15 bases between. CDR3 region: CSVEVPGWSYGYTF. The CDR3 nucleotides are TGCAGCGTTGAGGTTCCAGGGTGGAGCTATGGCTACACCTTC.

V is TRBV18 and J is TRBJ2-3; 7 nucleotides line up with TRBD2. CDR3 length: 15 amino acids. From germline, CDR1 is KGHSH and CDR2 LQKENI. The J segment lost 0 bases and the V segment lost 4 bases, leaving 4 bases of the junction unmatched. Here the CDR3 reads CASSRSGGSTDTQYF. The CDR3, as DNA: TGTGCCAGCTCACGATCGGGAGGAAGCACAGATACGCAGTATTTT.

The rearrangement joins TRBV7-9 to TRBJ2-7; tentatively, D is TRBD2 (5 bases). The V end was cut by 2 bases, the J end by 2 bases, with 16 bases between. Germline V gene sequence: CDR1 SEHNR, CDR2 FQNEAQ (reference sequence). This CDR3 has 16 residues. The CDR3 DNA follows: TGTGCCAGCAGCTTAATTCCAGCGGATCCCACCTACGAGCAGTACTTC. Its translation is CASSLIPADPTYEQYF.

The chain uses TRBV7-2 and TRBJ1-1, with a possible D match to TRBD1 (5 bases). The V end lost 4 bases, the J end lost 1 base, and 10 bases lay between the germline ends. CDR3 length: 14 amino acids. The germline V gene encodes CDR1 SGHTA and CDR2 FQGNSA. The DNA for the CDR3 is TGTGCCAGCAGCTCGTTGGGGACGAACACTGAAGCTTTCTTT. Its protein product is CASSSLGTNTEAFF.